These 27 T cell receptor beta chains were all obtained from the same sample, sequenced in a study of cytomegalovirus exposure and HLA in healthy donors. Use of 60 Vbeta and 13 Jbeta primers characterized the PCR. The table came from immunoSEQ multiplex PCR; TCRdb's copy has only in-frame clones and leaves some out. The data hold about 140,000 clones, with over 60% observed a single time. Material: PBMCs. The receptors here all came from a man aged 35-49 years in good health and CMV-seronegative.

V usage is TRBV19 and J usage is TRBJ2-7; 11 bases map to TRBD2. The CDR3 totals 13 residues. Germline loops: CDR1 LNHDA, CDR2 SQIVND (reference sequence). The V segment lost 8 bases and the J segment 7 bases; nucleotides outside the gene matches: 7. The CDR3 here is CASRLAGLGEQYF. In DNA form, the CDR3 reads TGTGCCAGTCGACTAGCGGGGTTGGGAGAGCAGTACTTC. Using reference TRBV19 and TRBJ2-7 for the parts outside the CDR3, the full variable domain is DGGITQSPKYLFRKEGQNVTLSCEQNLNHDAMYWYRQDPGQGLRLIYYSQIVNDFQKGDIAEGYSVSREKKESFPLTVTSAQKNPTAFYLCASRLAGLGEQYFGPGTRLTVT.

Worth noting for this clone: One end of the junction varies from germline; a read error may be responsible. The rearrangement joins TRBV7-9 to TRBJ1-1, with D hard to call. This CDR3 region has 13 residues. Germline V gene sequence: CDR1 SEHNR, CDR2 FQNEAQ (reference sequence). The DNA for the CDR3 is TGTTCCAGCAGCTTAGGTCAGGCAGGCGAAGCTTTCTTT. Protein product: CSSSLGQAGEAFF.

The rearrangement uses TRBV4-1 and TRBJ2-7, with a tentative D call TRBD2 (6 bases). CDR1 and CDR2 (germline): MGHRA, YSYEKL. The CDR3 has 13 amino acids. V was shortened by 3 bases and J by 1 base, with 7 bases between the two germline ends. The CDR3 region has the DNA TGCGCCAGCAGCCAGCGGGATTCCTACGAGCAGTACTTC. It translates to CASSQRDSYEQYF.

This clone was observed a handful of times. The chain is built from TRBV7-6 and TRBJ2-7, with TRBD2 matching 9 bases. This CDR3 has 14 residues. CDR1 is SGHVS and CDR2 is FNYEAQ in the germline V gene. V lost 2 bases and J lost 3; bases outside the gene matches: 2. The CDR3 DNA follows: TGTGCCAGCAGCTTACGCGGGAGGGGCTACGAGCAGTACTTC. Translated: CASSLRGRGYEQYF.

CDR3 sequence reads: CASSLGSGSNTGELFF. The CDR3 nucleotides are TGCGCCAGCAGCCTCGGGTCGGGGTCGAACACCGGGGAGCTGTTTTTT. The J gene is TRBJ2-2, the V gene TRBV5-1, with D possibly being TRBD2 (5 bases). Germline lookup yields CDR1 SGHRS and CDR2 YFSETQ. Deletions cut 4 bases from V and 0 bases from J, with 13 bases between. This CDR3 contains 16 residues.

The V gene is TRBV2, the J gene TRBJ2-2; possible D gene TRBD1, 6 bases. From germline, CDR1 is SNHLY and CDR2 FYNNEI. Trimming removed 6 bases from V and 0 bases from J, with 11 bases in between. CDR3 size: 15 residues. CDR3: CASSAQGTNTGELFF. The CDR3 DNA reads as TGTGCCAGCAGCGCGCAGGGGACGAACACCGGGGAGCTGTTTTTT.

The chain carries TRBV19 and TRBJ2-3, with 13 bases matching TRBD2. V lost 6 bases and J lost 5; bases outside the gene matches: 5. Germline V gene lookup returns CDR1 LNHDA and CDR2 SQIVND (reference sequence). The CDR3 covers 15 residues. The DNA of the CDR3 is TGTGCCAGTAGCCTGACTAGCGGGGGGTTAGATACGCAGTATTTT. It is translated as CASSLTSGGLDTQYF. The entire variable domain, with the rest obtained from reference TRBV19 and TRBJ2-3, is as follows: DGGITQSPKYLFRKEGQNVTLSCEQNLNHDAMYWYRQDPGQGLRLIYYSQIVNDFQKGDIAEGYSVSREKKESFPLTVTSAQKNPTAFYLCASSLTSGGLDTQYFGPGTRLTVL.

The CDR3: CASSPWTGITDTQYF. CDR3 sequence (DNA): TGTGCCAGCTCACCCTGGACGGGGATCACAGATACGCAGTATTTT. This chain links TRBV18 with TRBJ2-3, with D possibly matching TRBD2 (5 bases). Germline V CDR1 and CDR2: KGHSH, LQKENI. V was trimmed by 3 bases and J by 2 bases, leaving 12 bases between them. This CDR3 spans 15 amino acids.

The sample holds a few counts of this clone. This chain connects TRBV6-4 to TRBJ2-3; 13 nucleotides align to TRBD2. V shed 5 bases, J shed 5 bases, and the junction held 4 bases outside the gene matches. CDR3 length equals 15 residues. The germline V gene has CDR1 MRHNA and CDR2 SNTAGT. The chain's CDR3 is CASSRTSGGGDTQYF. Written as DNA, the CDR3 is TGTGCCAGCAGTAGGACTAGCGGGGGAGGAGATACGCAGTATTTT.

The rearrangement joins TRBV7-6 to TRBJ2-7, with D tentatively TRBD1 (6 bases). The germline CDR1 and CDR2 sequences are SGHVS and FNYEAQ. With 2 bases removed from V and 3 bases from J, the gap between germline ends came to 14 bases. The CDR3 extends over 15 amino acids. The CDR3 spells CASSLNPGVIYEQYF. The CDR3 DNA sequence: TGTGCCAGCAGCTTAAACCCAGGGGTAATCTACGAGCAGTACTTC.

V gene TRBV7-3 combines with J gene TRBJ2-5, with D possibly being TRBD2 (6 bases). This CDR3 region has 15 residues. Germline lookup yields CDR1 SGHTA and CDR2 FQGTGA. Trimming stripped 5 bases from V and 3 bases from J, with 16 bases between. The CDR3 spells CASSALVGGKETQYF. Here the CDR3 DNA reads TGTGCCAGCAGCGCACTTGTGGGGGGAAAAGAGACCCAGTACTTC.

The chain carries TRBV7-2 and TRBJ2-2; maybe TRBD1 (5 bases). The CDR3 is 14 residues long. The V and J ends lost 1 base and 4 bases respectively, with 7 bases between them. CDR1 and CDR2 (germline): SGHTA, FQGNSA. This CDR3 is CASSLVGLTGELFF. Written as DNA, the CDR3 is TGTGCCAGCAGCTTAGTGGGGCTCACCGGGGAGCTGTTTTTT. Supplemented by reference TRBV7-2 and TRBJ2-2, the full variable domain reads GAGVSQSPSNKVTEKGKDVELRCDPISGHTALYWYRQSLGQGLEFLIYFQGNSAPDKSGLPSDRFSAERTGGSVSTLTIQRTQQEDSAVYLCASSLVGLTGELFFGEGSRLTVL.

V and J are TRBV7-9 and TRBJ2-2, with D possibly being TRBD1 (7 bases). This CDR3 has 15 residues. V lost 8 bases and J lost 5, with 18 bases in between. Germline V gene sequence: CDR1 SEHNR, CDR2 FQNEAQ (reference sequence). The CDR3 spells CASAQGGDPTGELFF. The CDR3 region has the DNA TGTGCCAGCGCCCAGGGGGGAGACCCGACCGGGGAGCTGTTTTTT. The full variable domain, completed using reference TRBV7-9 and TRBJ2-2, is DTGVSQNPRHKITKRGQNVTFRCDPISEHNRLYWYRQTLGQGPEFLTYFQNEAQLEKSRLLSDRFSAERPKGSFSTLEIQRTEQGDSAMYLCASAQGGDPTGELFFGEGSRLTVL.

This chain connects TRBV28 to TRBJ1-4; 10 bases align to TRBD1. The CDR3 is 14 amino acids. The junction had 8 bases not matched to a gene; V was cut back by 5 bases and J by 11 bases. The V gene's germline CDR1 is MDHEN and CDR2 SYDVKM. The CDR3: CASSRQGASAKLFF. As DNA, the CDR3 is TGTGCCAGCAGTCGACAGGGGGCGAGTGCTAAACTGTTTTTT.

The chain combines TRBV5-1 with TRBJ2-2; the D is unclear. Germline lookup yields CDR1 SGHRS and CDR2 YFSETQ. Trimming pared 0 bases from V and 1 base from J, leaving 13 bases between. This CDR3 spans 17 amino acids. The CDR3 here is CASSLAAAAQNTGELFF. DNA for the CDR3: TGCGCCAGCAGCTTGGCCGCGGCGGCTCAGAACACCGGGGAGCTGTTTTTT.

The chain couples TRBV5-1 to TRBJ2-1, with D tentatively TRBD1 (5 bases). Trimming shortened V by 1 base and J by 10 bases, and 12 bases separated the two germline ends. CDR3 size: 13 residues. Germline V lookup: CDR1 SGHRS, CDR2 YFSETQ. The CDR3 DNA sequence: TGCGCCAGCAGCTTGAGTTGGGGCCTAGAGCAGTTCTTC. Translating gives CASSLSWGLEQFF. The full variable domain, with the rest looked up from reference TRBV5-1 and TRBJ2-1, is KAGVTQTPRYLIKTRGQQVTLSCSPISGHRSVSWYQQTPGQGLQFLFEYFSETQRNKGNFPGRFSGRQFSNSRSEMNVSTLELGDSALYLCASSLSWGLEQFFGPGTRLTVL.

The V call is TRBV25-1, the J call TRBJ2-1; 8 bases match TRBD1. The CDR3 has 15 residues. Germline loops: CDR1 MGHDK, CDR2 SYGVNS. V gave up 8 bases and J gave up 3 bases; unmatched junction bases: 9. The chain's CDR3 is CASQGAGGFYNEQFF. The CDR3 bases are TGTGCCAGCCAGGGGGCAGGGGGCTTCTACAATGAGCAGTTCTTC.

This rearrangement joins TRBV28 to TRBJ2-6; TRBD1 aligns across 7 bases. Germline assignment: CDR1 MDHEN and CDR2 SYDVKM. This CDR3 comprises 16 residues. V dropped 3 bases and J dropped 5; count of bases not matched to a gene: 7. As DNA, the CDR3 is TGTGCCAGCAGTTTTTTAGGGGGCCGCCGGGCCAACGTCCTGACTTTC. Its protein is CASSFLGGRRANVLTF. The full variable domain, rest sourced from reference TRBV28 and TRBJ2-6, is DVKVTQSSRYLVKRTGEKVFLECVQDMDHENMFWYRQDPGLGLRLIYFSYDVKMKEKGDIPEGYSVSREKKERFSLILESASTNQTSMYLCASSFLGGRRANVLTFGAGSRLTVL.

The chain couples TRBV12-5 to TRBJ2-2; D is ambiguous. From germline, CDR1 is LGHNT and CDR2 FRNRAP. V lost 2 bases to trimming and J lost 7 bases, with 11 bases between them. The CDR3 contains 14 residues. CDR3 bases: TGTGCTAGTGGTTTGTCGTTAGCTATCGGGGAGCTGTTTTTT. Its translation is CASGLSLAIGELFF.

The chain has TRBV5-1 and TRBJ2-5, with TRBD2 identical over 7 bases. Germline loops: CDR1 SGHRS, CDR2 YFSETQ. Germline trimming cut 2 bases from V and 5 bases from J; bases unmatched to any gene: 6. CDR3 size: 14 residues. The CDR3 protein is CASSLAGWRETQYF. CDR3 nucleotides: TGCGCCAGCAGCTTAGCGGGGTGGAGGGAGACCCAGTACTTC.

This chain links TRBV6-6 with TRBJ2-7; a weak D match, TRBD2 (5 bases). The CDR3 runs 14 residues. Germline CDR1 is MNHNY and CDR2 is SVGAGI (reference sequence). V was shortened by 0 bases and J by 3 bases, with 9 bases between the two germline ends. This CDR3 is CASSYSRADYEQYF. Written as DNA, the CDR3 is TGTGCCAGCAGTTACTCGAGGGCAGACTACGAGCAGTACTTC.

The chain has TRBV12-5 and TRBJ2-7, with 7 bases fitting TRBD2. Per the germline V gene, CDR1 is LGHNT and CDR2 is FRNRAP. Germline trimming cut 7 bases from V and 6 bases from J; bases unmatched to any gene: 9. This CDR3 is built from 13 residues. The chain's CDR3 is CASDSREGGEQYF. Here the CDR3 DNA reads TGTGCTAGTGACTCGAGGGAGGGTGGCGAGCAGTACTTC.

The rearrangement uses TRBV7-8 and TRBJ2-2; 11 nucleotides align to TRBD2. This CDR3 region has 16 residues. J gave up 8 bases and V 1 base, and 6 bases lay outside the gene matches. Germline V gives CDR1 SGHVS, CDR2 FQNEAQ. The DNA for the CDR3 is TGTGCCAGCAGCTTAGAGACTAGCGGGATCGTGGGGGAGCTGTTTTTT. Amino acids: CASSLETSGIVGELFF.

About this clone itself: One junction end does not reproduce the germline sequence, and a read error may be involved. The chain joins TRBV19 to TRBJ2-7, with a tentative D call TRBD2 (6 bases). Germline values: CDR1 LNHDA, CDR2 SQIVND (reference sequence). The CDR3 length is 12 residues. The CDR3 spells CASSISGGQEFF. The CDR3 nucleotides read TGTGCCAGTAGTATAAGTGGAGGGCAAGAGTTCTTC.

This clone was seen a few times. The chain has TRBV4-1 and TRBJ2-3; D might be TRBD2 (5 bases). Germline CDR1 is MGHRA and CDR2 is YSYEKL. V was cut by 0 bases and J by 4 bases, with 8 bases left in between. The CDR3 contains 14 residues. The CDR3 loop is CASSQDGESDTQYF. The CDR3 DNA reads TGCGCCAGCAGCCAAGACGGGGAATCAGATACGCAGTATTTT.

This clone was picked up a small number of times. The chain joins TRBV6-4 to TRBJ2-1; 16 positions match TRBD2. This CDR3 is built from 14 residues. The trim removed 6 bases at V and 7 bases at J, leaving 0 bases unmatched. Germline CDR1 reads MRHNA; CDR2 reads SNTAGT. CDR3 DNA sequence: TGTGCCAGCAGGGGACTAGCGGGAGGGAATGAGCAGTTCTTC. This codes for CASRGLAGGNEQFF.

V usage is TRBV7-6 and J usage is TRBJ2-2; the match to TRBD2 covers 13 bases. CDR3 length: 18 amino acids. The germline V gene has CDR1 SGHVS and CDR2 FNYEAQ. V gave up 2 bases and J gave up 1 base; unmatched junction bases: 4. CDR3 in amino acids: CASSLRTSGGGNTGELFF. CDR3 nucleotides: TGTGCCAGCAGCTTAAGGACTAGCGGGGGAGGGAACACCGGGGAGCTGTTTTTT.